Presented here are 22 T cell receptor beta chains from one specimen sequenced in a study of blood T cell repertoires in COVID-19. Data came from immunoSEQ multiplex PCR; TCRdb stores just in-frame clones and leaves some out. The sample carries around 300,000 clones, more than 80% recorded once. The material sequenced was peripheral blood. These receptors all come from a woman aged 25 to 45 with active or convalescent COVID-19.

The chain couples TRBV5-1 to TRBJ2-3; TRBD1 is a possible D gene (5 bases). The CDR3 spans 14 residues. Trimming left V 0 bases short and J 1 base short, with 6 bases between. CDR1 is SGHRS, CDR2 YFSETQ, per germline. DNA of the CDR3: TGCGCCAGCAGCTTGGACAGGCGCACAGATACGCAGTATTTT. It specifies CASSLDRRTDTQYF.

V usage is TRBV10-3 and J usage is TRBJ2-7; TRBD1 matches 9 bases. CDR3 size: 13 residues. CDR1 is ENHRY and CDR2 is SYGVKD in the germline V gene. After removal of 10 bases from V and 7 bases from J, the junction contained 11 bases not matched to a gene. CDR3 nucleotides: TGTGCCAAACAACAGGGGGCGGCAGAAGAGCAGTACTTC. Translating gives CAKQQGAAEEQYF.

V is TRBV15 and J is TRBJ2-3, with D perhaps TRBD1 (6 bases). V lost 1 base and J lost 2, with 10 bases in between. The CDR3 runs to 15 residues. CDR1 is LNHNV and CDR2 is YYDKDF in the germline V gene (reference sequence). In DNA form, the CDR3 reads TGTGCCACCAGCAGAGTAGGACAGAACACAGATACGCAGTATTTT. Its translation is CATSRVGQNTDTQYF.

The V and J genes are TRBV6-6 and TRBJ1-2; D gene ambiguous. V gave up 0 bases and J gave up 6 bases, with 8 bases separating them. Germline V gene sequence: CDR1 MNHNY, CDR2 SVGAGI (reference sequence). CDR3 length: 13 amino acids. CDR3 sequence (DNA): TGTGCCAGCAGTTACTCCCCGCGAGATGGCTACACCTTC. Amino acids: CASSYSPRDGYTF.

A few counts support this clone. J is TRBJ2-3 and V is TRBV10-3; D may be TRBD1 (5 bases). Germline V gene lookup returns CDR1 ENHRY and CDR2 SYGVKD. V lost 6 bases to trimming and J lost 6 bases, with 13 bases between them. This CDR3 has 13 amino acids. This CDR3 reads CAIRNEGADTQYF. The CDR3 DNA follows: TGTGCCATCAGGAATGAAGGGGCGGATACGCAGTATTTT.

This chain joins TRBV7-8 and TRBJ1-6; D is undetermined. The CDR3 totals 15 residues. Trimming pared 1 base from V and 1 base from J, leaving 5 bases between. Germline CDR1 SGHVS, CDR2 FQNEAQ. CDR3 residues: CASSLERSYNSPLHF. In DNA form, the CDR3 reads TGTGCCAGCAGCTTAGAACGGTCCTATAATTCACCCCTCCACTTT.

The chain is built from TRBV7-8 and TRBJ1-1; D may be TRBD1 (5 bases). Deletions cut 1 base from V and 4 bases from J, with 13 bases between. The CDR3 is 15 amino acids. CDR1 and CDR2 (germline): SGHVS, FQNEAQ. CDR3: CASSLELGRATEAFF. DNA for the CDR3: TGTGCCAGCAGCTTAGAGTTGGGCAGGGCCACTGAAGCTTTCTTT.

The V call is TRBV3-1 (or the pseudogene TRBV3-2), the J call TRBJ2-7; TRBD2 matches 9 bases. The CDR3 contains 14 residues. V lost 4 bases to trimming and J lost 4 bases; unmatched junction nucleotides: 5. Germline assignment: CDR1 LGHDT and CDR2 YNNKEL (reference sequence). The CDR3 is CASSLSGGAYEQYF. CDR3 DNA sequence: TGTGCCAGCAGCCTTAGCGGGGGCGCTTACGAGCAGTACTTC.

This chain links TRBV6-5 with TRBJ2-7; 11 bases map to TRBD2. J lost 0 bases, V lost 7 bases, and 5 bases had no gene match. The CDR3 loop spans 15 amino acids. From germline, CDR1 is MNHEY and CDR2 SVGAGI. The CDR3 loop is CASTASGGTSYEQYF. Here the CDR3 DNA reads TGTGCCAGCACAGCTAGCGGGGGGACCTCCTACGAGCAGTACTTC.

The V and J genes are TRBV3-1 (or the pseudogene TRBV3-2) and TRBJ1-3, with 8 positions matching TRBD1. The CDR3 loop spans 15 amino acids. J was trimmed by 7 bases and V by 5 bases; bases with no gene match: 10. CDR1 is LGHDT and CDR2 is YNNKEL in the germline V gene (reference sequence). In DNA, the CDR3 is TGTGCCAGCAGCTTCAACAGGGGGTTAAGGAACACCATATATTTT. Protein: CASSFNRGLRNTIYF.

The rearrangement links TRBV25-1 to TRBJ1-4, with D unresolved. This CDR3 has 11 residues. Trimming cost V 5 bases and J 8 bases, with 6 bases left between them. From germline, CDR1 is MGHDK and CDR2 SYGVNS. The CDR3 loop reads CASSLSEKLFF. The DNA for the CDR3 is TGTGCCAGCAGTTTGTCGGAAAAACTGTTTTTT.

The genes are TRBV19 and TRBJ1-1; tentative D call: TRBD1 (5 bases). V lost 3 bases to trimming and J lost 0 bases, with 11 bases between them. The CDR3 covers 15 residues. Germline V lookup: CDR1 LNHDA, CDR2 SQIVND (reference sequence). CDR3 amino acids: CASSMGQFVNTEAFF. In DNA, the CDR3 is TGTGCCAGTAGTATGGGGCAGTTCGTGAACACTGAAGCTTTCTTT.

The CDR3 DNA reads TGTGCCAGCACCATAGCGGGGGCCGGTGGACGCACAGATACGCAGTATTTT. This codes for CASTIAGAGGRTDTQYF. The chain combines TRBV28 with TRBJ2-3; 9 nucleotides line up with TRBD2. Germline loops: CDR1 MDHEN, CDR2 SYDVKM. Trimming cost V 7 bases and J 1 base; bases outside gene matches: 12. The CDR3 runs to 17 residues.

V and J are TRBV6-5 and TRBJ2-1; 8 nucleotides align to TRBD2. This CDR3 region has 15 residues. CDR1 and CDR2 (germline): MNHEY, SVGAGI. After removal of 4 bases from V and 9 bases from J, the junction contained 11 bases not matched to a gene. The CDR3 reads CASSSGGAQRTEQFF. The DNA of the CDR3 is TGTGCCAGCAGTTCCGGGGGGGCCCAGAGAACTGAGCAGTTCTTC.

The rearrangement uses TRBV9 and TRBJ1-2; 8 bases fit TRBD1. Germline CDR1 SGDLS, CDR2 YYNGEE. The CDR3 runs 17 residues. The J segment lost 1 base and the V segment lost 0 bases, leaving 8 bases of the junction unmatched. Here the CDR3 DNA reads TGTGCCAGCAGCGTAGCTTTAGGGGACAGGAATAACTATGGCTACACCTTC. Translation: CASSVALGDRNNYGYTF.

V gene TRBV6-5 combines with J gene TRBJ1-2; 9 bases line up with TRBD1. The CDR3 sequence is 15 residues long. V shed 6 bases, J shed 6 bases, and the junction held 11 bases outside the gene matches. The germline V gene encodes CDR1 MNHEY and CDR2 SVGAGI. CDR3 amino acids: CASRSTGGRGHGYTF. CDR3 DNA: TGTGCCAGCAGGTCCACAGGGGGCCGTGGTCATGGCTACACCTTC.

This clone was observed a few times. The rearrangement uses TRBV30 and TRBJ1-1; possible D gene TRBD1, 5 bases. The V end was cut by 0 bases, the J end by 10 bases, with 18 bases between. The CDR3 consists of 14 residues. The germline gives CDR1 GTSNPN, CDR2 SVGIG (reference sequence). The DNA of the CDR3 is TGTGCCTGGAGTGTACTCGGGGGGGTAATTGGAGCTTTCTTT. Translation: CAWSVLGGVIGAFF.

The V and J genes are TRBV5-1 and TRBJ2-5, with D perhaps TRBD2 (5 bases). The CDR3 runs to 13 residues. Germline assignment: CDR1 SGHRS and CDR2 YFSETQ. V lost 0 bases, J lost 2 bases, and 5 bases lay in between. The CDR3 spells CASSLGGQETQYF. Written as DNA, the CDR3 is TGCGCCAGCAGCTTGGGAGGGCAAGAGACCCAGTACTTC.

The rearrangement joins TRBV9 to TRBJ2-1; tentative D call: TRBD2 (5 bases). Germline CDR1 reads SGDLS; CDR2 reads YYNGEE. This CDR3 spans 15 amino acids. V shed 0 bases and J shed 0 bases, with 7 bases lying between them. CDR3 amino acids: CASSVVGSSYNEQFF. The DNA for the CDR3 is TGTGCCAGCAGCGTAGTGGGGAGCTCCTACAATGAGCAGTTCTTC.

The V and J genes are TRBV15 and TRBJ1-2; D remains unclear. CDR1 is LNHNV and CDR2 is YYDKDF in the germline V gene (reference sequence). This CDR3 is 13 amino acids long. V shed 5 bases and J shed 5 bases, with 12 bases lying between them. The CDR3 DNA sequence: TGTGCCACCAGCGAGGGAACTTCATATGGCTACACCTTC. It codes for CATSEGTSYGYTF.

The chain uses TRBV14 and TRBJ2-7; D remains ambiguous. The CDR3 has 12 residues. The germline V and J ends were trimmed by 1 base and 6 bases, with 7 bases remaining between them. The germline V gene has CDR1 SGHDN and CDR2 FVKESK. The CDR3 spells CASSQGGAEQYF. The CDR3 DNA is TGTGCCAGCAGCCAAGGAGGAGCCGAGCAGTACTTC.

CDR3 in amino acids: CAISGTSGGAQDEQYF. CDR3 nucleotides: TGTGCCATCAGTGGCACTAGCGGGGGGGCTCAGGACGAGCAGTACTTC. The chain links TRBV10-3 to TRBJ2-7, with 13 nucleotides matching TRBD2. The CDR3 sequence is 16 residues long. Germline values: CDR1 ENHRY, CDR2 SYGVKD. With 4 bases clipped from V and 5 bases from J, the junction kept 8 bases outside the gene matches.